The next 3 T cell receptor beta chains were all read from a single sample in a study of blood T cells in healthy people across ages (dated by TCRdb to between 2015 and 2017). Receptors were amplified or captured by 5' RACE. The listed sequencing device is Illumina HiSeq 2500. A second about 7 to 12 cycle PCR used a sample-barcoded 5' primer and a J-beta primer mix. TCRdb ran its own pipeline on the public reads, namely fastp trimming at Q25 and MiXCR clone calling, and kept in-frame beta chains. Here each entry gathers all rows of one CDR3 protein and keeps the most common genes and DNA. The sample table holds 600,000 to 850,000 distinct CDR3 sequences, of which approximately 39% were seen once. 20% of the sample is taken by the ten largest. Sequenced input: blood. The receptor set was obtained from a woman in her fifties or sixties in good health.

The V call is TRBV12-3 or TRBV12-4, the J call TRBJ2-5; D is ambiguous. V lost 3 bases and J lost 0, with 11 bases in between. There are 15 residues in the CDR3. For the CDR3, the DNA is TGTGCCAGCAGTTTTTACTCAGCGCACCAAGAGACCCAGTACTTC. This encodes CASSFYSAHQETQYF.

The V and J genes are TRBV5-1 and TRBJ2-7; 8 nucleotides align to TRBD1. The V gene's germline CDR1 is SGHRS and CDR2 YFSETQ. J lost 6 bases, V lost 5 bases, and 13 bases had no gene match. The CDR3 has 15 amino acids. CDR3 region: CASRSDGGTGIEQYF. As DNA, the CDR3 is TGCGCCAGCAGGTCCGATGGGGGGACAGGAATCGAGCAGTACTTC.

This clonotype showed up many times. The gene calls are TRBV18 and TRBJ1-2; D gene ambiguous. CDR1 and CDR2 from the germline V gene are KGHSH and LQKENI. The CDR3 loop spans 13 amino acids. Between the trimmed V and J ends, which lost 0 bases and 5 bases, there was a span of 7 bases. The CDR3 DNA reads TGTGCCAGCTCACCACCATGGATATATGGCTACACCTTC. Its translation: CASSPPWIYGYTF.